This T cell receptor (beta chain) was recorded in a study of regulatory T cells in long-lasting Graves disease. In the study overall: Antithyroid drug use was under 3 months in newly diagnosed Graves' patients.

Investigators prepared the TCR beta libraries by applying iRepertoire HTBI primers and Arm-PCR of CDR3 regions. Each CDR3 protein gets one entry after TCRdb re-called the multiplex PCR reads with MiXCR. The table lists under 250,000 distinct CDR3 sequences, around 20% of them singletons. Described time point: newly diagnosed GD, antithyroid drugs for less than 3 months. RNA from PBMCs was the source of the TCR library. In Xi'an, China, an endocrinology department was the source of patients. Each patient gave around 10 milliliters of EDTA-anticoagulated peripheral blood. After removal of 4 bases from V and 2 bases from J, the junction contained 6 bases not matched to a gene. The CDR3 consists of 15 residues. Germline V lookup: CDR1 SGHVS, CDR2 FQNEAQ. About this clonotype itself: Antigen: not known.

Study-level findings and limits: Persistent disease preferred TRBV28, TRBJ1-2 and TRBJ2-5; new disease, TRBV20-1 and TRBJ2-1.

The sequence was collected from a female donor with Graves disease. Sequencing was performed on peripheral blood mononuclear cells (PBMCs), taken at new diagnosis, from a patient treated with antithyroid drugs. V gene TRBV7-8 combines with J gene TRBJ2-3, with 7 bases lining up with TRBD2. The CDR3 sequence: CASSSLSGVTDTQYF. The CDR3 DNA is TGTGCCAGCAGCTCCCTGAGCGGGGTCACAGATACGCAGTATTTT.